This TCR beta chain was documented in a study of CD8 T cells in Susac syndrome. This clonotype was detected only once. RNA, at 0.5 to 1 ug, was reverse transcribed with random hexamers. The authors amplified TCR beta CDR3 across 54 Vbeta and 13 Jbeta using immunoSEQ multiplex PCR. TCRdb processed the immunoSEQ multiplex PCR reads anew with MiXCR; each CDR3 protein has one entry. The sample carries 160,000 or so distinct CDR3 sequences, less than 97% recorded once. Bulk CD8+ and CD4+ cells came from magnetic negative isolation; CD8+ TEMRA by FACS. This CDR3 contains 15 residues. J gave up 5 bases and V 0 bases, and 4 bases lay outside the gene matches. Germline CDR1 reads DFQATT; CDR2 reads SNEGSKA (reference sequence).

The TCR comes from a human donor with multiple sclerosis. The chain carries TRBV20-1 and TRBJ2-3, with 11 nucleotides matching TRBD2. Sequenced: CD8+ T cells from PBMCs. CDR3 amino acids: CSARELAGVIDTQYF. The CDR3 bases are TGCAGTGCTAGAGAACTAGCGGGGGTCATAGATACGCAGTATTTT.